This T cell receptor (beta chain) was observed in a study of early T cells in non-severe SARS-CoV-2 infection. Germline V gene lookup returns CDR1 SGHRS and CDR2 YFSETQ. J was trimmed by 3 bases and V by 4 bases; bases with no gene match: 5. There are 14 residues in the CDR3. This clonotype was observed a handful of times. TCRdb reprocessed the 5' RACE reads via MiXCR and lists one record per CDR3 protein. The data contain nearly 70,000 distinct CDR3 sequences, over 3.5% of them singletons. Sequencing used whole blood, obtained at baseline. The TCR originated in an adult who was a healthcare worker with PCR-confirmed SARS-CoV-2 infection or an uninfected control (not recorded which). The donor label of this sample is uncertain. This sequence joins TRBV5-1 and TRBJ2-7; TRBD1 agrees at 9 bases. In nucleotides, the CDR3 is TGCGCCAGCAGCATAGGACAGGGGAGCTACGAGCAGTACTTC. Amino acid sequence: CASSIGQGSYEQYF.